These 12 T cell receptor beta chains share one sample of origin, sequenced in a study of blood T cell repertoires in COVID-19. Generated by immunoSEQ multiplex PCR, the TCRdb table keeps only in-frame clones and is missing some. The table lists over 200,000 clones, 80% to 90% of them singletons. Sequencing was done on a sample of peripheral blood. The receptors were gathered from a man aged 40-49 years with active or convalescent COVID-19.

This chain joins TRBV18 and TRBJ2-5, with TRBD1 matching over 7 bases. The CDR3 extends over 16 amino acids. The junction had 8 bases not matched to a gene; V was cut back by 4 bases and J by 0 bases. Germline V gene data show CDR1 as KGHSH and CDR2 as LQKENI. CDR3 sequence (DNA): TGTGCCAGCTCACGAACGGGACAGACTTACCAAGAGACCCAGTACTTC. This sequence encodes CASSRTGQTYQETQYF.

The chain joins TRBV10-3 to TRBJ1-2; 8 positions agree with TRBD1. The V gene's germline CDR1 is ENHRY and CDR2 SYGVKD. V gave up 0 bases and J gave up 6 bases; unmatched junction bases: 9. The CDR3 is 16 amino acids. The CDR3 bases are TGTGCCATCAGTGAGTCTGGGCAGGGGGCAAGGAATGGCTACACCTTC. It encodes CAISESGQGARNGYTF.

This clone has only one observation. Other DNA sequences in the sample encode the same CDR3. V is TRBV19 and J is TRBJ1-4, with a tentative D call TRBD1 (5 bases). The germline V gene has CDR1 LNHDA and CDR2 SQIVND (reference sequence). V lost 5 bases and J lost 0, with 10 bases in between. This CDR3 comprises 15 residues. The CDR3 reads CASSSRGSTNEKLFF. In nucleotides, the CDR3 is TGTGCCAGTAGTTCCCGGGGGTCAACTAATGAAAAACTGTTTTTT.

The genes are TRBV12-2 and TRBJ2-1; the D call TRBD2 from the table was never checked on the DNA. TRBV12-2 is noted as a pseudogene. The CDR3 runs 17 residues. The CDR3 DNA follows: TGTGCAAGTCGCTTAGCGCTTTCTATCGCGGAGTACAATGAGCAGTTCTTC. Protein product: CASRLALSIAEYNEQFF.

This chain links TRBV28 with TRBJ1-4; 11 nucleotides align to TRBD1. This CDR3 is 16 amino acids long. J gave up 7 bases and V 6 bases, and 10 bases lay outside the gene matches. The germline CDR1 and CDR2 sequences are MDHEN and SYDVKM. The DNA of the CDR3 is TGTGCCAGCAGCTCATCCCCGGGACAGGGGGTTGAAAAACTGTTTTTT. It specifies CASSSSPGQGVEKLFF.

J is TRBJ1-2 and V is TRBV4-1; 7 bases match TRBD1. Unmatched junction bases numbered 14, after V lost 1 base and J lost 0 bases. There are 19 residues in the CDR3. Germline loops: CDR1 MGHRA, CDR2 YSYEKL. CDR3 loop: CASSQAPDRLSLANYGYTF. CDR3 nucleotide sequence: TGCGCCAGCAGCCAAGCACCGGACAGGCTTTCTCTAGCTAACTATGGCTACACCTTC.

The chain carries TRBV7-9 and TRBJ2-1, with TRBD2 identical over 9 bases. The J segment lost 9 bases and the V segment lost 5 bases, leaving 11 bases of the junction unmatched. The CDR3 contains 15 residues. The germline V gene encodes CDR1 SEHNR and CDR2 FQNEAQ (reference sequence). The CDR3 loop reads CASSVRTSVAGEQFF. The CDR3, as DNA: TGTGCCAGCAGCGTCAGGACTAGCGTCGCCGGTGAGCAGTTCTTC.

This sequence joins TRBV5-1 and TRBJ2-5, with D perhaps matching TRBD2 (6 bases). The CDR3 covers 15 residues. CDR1 and CDR2 (germline): SGHRS, YFSETQ. V dropped 4 bases and J dropped 4 bases, with 17 bases sitting between them. The CDR3 reads CASSPGVLPPETQYF. CDR3 sequence (DNA): TGCGCCAGCAGCCCGGGGGTCCTACCCCCAGAGACCCAGTACTTC.

The chain employs TRBV7-9 and TRBJ2-5, with TRBD1 matching over 10 bases. Trimming took 3 bases from V and 3 from J; bases not matched to a gene: 1. CDR1 SEHNR and CDR2 FQNEAQ come from the germline V gene (reference sequence). The CDR3 sequence is 14 residues long. The CDR3: CASSLTGGKETQYF. DNA of the CDR3: TGTGCCAGCAGCTTGACAGGGGGCAAAGAGACCCAGTACTTC.

The chain couples TRBV7-9 to TRBJ1-2, with TRBD1 matching 12 bases. Germline CDR1 reads SEHNR; CDR2 reads FQNEAQ (reference sequence). The CDR3 length is 15 residues. The V segment lost 5 bases and the J segment 5 bases; nucleotides outside the gene matches: 6. CDR3 region: CASSLGQGARYGYTF. Here the CDR3 DNA reads TGTGCCAGCAGCCTGGGACAGGGGGCGCGGTATGGCTACACCTTC.

The count of this clone is one. The chain recombines TRBV6-6 with TRBJ1-2; weak D call: TRBD1 (5 bases). The CDR3 contains 15 residues. Trimming left V 4 bases short and J 0 bases short, with 12 bases between. Looked up from germline, CDR1 is MNHNY and CDR2 is SVGAGI (reference sequence). CDR3 bases: TGTGCCAGCAGTTTTGGGGGGGAGACTAACTATGGCTACACCTTC. Translated, it gives CASSFGGETNYGYTF.

This clone was observed a single time. The V gene is TRBV7-9, the J gene TRBJ1-1; D possibly corresponds to TRBD1 (5 bases). The CDR3 contains 13 residues. CDR1 is SEHNR and CDR2 is FQNEAQ in the germline V gene (reference sequence). With 4 bases removed from V and 3 bases from J, the gap between germline ends came to 9 bases. The CDR3 DNA reads TGTGCCAGCAGCTACGGACAATACACTGAAGCTTTCTTT. Protein: CASSYGQYTEAFF.